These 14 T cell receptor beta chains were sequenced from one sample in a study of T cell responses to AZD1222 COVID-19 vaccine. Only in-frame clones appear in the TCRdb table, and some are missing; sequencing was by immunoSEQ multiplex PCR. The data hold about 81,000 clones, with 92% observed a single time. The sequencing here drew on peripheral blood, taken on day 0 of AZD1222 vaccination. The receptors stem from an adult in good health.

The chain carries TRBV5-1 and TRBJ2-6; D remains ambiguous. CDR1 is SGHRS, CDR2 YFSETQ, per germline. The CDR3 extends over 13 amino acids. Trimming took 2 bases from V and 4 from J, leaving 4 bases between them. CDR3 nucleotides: TGCGCCAGCAGCTTTGAGGGGGCCAACGTCCTGACTTTC. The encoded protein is CASSFEGANVLTF.

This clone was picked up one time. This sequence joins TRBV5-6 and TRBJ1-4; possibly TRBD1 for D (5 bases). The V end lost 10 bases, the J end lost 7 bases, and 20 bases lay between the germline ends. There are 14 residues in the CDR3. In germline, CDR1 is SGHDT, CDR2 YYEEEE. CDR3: CARYIGRDPEKLFF. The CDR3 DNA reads TGTGCCCGCTATATCGGCAGGGATCCTGAAAAACTGTTTTTT.

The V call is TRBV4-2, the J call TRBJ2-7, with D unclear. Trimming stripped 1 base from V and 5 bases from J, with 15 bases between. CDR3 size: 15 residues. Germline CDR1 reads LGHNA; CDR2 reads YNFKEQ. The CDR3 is CASSQGWARAHEQYF. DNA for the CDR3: TGTGCCAGCAGCCAAGGATGGGCCCGGGCCCACGAGCAGTACTTC.

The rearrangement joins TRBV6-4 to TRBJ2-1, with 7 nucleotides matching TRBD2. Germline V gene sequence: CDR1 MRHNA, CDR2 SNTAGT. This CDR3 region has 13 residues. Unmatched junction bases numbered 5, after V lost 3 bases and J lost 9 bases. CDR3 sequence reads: CASSEAASGEQFF. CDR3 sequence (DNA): TGTGCCAGCAGTGAAGCGGCTAGCGGTGAGCAGTTCTTC.

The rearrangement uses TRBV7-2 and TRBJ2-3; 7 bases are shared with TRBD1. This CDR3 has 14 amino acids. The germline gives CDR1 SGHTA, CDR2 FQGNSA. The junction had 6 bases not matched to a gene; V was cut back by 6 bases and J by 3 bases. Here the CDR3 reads CASRQGWATDTQYF. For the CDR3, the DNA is TGTGCCAGCAGACAGGGGTGGGCGACAGATACGCAGTATTTT.

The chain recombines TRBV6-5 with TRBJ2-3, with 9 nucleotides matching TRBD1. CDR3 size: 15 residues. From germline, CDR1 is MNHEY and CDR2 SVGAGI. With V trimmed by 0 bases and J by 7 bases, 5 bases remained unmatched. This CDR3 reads CASSYSSQGAYTQYF. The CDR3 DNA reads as TGTGCCAGCAGTTACTCGTCACAGGGGGCTTATACGCAGTATTTT.

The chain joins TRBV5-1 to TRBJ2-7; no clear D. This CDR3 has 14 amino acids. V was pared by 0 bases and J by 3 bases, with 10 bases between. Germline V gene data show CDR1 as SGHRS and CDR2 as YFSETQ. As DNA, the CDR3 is TGCGCCAGCAGCTTGGTCGGTCGATTCTACGAGCAGTACTTC. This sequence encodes CASSLVGRFYEQYF.

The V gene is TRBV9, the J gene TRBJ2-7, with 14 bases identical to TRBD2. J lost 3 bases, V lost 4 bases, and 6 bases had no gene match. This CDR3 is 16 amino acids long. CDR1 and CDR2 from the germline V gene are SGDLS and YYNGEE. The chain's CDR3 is CASSSGTSGRYYEQYF. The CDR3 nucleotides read TGTGCCAGCAGCTCCGGGACTAGCGGGAGATACTACGAGCAGTACTTC.

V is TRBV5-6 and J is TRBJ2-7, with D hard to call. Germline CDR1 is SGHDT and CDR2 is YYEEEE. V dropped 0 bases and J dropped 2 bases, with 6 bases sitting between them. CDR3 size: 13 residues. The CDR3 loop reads CASSLAWTYEQYF. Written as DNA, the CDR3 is TGTGCCAGCAGCTTGGCATGGACCTACGAGCAGTACTTC. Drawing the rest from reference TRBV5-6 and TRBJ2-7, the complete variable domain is DAGVTQSPTHLIKTRGQQVTLRCSPKSGHDTVSWYQQALGQGPQFIFQYYEEEERQRGNFPDRFSGHQFPNYSSELNVNALLLGDSALYLCASSLAWTYEQYFGPGTRLTVT.

The CDR3 DNA is TGTGCCAGCACCGCGTCAGTAGCCACCGGGGAGCTGTTTTTT. Translated, it gives CASTASVATGELFF. The V and J genes are TRBV2 and TRBJ2-2; D is uncertain. The CDR3 has 14 residues. With 7 bases removed from V and 4 bases from J, the gap between germline ends came to 13 bases. Looked up from germline, CDR1 is SNHLY and CDR2 is FYNNEI.

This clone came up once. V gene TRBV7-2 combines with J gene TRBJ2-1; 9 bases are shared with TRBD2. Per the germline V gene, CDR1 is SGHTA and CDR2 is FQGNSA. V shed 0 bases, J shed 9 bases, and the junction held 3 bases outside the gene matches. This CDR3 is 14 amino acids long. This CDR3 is CASSLAQAGGEQFF. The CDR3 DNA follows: TGTGCCAGCAGCTTAGCGCAAGCGGGAGGTGAGCAGTTCTTC.

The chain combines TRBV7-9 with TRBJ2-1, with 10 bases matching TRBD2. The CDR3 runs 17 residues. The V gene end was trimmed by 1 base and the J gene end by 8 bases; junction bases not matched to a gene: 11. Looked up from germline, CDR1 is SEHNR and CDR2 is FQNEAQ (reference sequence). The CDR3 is CASSLDFPAGGPDEQFF. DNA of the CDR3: TGTGCCAGCAGCTTAGACTTCCCAGCGGGAGGGCCCGATGAGCAGTTCTTC.

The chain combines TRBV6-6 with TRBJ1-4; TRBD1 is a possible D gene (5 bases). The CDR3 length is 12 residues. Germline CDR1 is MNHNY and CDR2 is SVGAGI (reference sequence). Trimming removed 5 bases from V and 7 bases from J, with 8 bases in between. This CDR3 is CASSRQGEKLFF. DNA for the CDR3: TGTGCCAGCAGTCGCCAGGGTGAAAAACTGTTTTTT.

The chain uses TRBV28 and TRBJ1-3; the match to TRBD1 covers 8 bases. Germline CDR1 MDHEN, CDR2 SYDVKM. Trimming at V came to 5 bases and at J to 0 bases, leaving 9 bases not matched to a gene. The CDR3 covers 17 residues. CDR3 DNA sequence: TGTGCCAGCAGTCCACAGGGGGTTGCTTACTCTGGAAACACCATATATTTT. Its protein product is CASSPQGVAYSGNTIYF.